This T cell receptor beta chain is drawn from a study of early T cells in non-severe SARS-CoV-2 infection. The wider study: Sequencing used unsorted whole-blood bulk RNA, so chains lack pairing. Study observations and caveats: Reliance on VDJdb matching favored anti-spike CD8 responses; private and CD4 specificities were missed.

Trimming removed 3 bases from V and 4 bases from J, with 13 bases in between. Germline-derived CDR1 and CDR2 are DFQATT and SNEGSKA (reference sequence). CDR3 length equals 13 residues. In this sample, this clonotype turned up many times. What it binds is not known. Individual cDNA molecules received unique molecular identifiers during library preparation. TCRdb reprocessed the 5' RACE reads with MiXCR, giving one entry per CDR3 protein. The sample has 97,000 or so distinct CDR3 sequences; about 10% are singletons. This sequence originates from an adult who was a healthcare worker with PCR-confirmed SARS-CoV-2 infection or an uninfected control (not recorded which). The chain recombines TRBV20-1 with TRBJ2-7; TRBD2 might be the D (6 bases). The starting material was whole blood, obtained at baseline. The CDR3 sequence is CSASLGGAYEQYF. DNA for the CDR3: TGCAGTGCTAGTCTGGGGGGTGCTTACGAGCAGTACTTC.